Following are 16 T cell receptor beta chains from one sample sequenced in a study of blood T cells in healthy people across ages. Primed by a sample-barcoded 5' primer and a J-beta primer mix, a second PCR proceeded for about 7 to 12 cycles. TCRdb processed the 5' RACE reads anew with MiXCR; each CDR3 protein has one entry. The sample shows 700,000 or so distinct CDR3 sequences, 40% to 50% of them seen only once. The sequenced sample consisted of blood. The receptors here all came from a man older than 75 in good health.

This sequence joins TRBV14 and TRBJ1-2; D is undetermined. Germline values: CDR1 SGHDN, CDR2 FVKESK. The germline V and J ends were trimmed by 4 bases and 0 bases, with 15 bases remaining between them. This CDR3 is 16 amino acids long. This chain's CDR3 is CASSPIVAQANYGYTF. The CDR3 coding sequence is TGTGCCAGCAGCCCTATCGTTGCACAAGCTAACTATGGCTACACCTTC.

This chain uses TRBV12-5 with TRBJ2-5, with D perhaps matching TRBD2 (5 bases). The CDR3 extends over 16 amino acids. V was cut by 3 bases and J by 2 bases, with 16 bases left in between. Germline V gene data show CDR1 as LGHNT and CDR2 as FRNRAP. The CDR3 sequence is CASGFRRGSGQETQYF. CDR3 nucleotide sequence: TGTGCTAGTGGTTTCCGACGGGGATCGGGGCAAGAGACCCAGTACTTC.

The chain employs TRBV24-1 and TRBJ2-3; maybe TRBD1 (6 bases). V was clipped by 12 bases and J by 2 bases, with 11 bases between them. From germline, CDR1 is KGHDR and CDR2 SFDVKD. The length of the CDR3 is 12 residues. CDR3 coding DNA: TGTGCCGCCCAGGGGTCCACAGATACGCAGTATTTT. It encodes CAAQGSTDTQYF.

J is TRBJ2-7 and V is TRBV5-1; 7 nucleotides align to TRBD2. This CDR3 has 13 residues. V gave up 4 bases and J gave up 6 bases; unmatched junction bases: 7. Germline CDR1 SGHRS, CDR2 YFSETQ. CDR3 in DNA: TGCGCCAGCAGCGCGGGGGATTGGCCCGAGCAGTACTTC. Translating gives CASSAGDWPEQYF.

The chain employs TRBV6-5 and TRBJ1-4; D not resolved. V was shortened by 6 bases and J by 0 bases, with 11 bases between the two germline ends. CDR1 is MNHEY and CDR2 is SVGAGI in the germline V gene. This CDR3 is built from 15 residues. CDR3: CASSKGSTTNEKLFF. CDR3 DNA: TGTGCCAGCAGCAAAGGGTCTACAACTAATGAAAAACTGTTTTTT.

The chain joins TRBV5-5 to TRBJ2-4; D is ambiguous. The DNA end is more similar to TRBJ2-7, so the J call may be wrong. The CDR3 is 16 residues long. CDR1 SGHKS and CDR2 YYEKEE come from the germline V gene (reference sequence). The CDR3 sequence is CASSLARSRSFYEQYF. DNA for the CDR3: TGTGCCAGCAGCTTGGCCAGATCCAGGTCCTTCTACGAGCAGTACTTC.

The sample holds many counts of this clonotype. The chain couples TRBV28 to TRBJ2-7; 11 bases are shared with TRBD2. The trim removed 6 bases at V and 2 bases at J, leaving 6 bases unmatched. The CDR3 covers 15 residues. From germline, CDR1 is MDHEN and CDR2 SYDVKM. Here the CDR3 reads CASSPRLAGPYEQYF. DNA of the CDR3: TGTGCCAGCAGCCCCAGACTAGCGGGACCCTACGAGCAGTACTTC.

This clonotype was found a few times. CDR3 coding DNA: TGTGCCAGCAGCTTATTCAGGGGGCTAGATACGCAGTATTTT. Amino acid sequence: CASSLFRGLDTQYF. The V call is TRBV7-2, the J call TRBJ2-3; 8 positions agree with TRBD1. From germline, CDR1 is SGHTA and CDR2 FQGNSA. The CDR3 extends over 14 amino acids. V was clipped by 2 bases and J by 5 bases; unmatched bases: 3.

This clonotype was recorded at least ten times. The chain employs TRBV20-1 and TRBJ2-5; 9 bases agree with TRBD1. Per the germline V gene, CDR1 is DFQATT and CDR2 is SNEGSKA (reference sequence). The CDR3 covers 13 residues. Unmatched junction bases numbered 2, after V lost 1 base and J lost 5 bases. The CDR3 DNA follows: TGCAGTGCTAGAGGAGGACAGGGGGAGACCCAGTACTTC. Its translation: CSARGGQGETQYF.

The chain joins TRBV11-2 to TRBJ2-5; 13 bases are shared with TRBD2. Trimming took 7 bases from V and 1 from J; bases not matched to a gene: 3. This CDR3 comprises 15 residues. The germline gives CDR1 SGHAT, CDR2 FQNNGV. The CDR3 spells CASTTSGGVQETQYF. Here the CDR3 DNA reads TGTGCCAGCACCACTAGCGGGGGGGTCCAAGAGACCCAGTACTTC. Filled out from reference TRBV11-2 and TRBJ2-5, the complete variable domain reads EAGVAQSPRYKIIEKRQSVAFWCNPISGHATLYWYQQILGQGPKLLIQFQNNGVVDDSQLPKDRFSAERLKGVDSTLKIQPAKLEDSAVYLCASTTSGGVQETQYFGPGTRLLVL.

The rearrangement joins TRBV6-2 or TRBV6-3 to TRBJ2-3; D perhaps matches TRBD2 (6 bases). This CDR3 contains 15 residues. Trimming removed 6 bases from V and 5 bases from J, with 18 bases in between. Germline loops: CDR1 MNHEY, CDR2 SVGEGT. The CDR3 nucleotides read TGTGCCAGCAGGCGGACGGGAATAGCGGTAGATACGCAGTATTTT. Residues: CASRRTGIAVDTQYF.

The chain employs TRBV2 and TRBJ1-5; TRBD1 aligns across 8 bases. CDR1 is SNHLY, CDR2 FYNNEI, per germline. V lost 6 bases and J lost 5; bases outside the gene matches: 6. The CDR3 contains 14 residues. CDR3 coding DNA: TGTGCCAGCAGCCGGACAGGGAGGGATCAGCCCCAGCATTTT. Protein: CASSRTGRDQPQHF.

The chain has TRBV18 and TRBJ2-5; the match to TRBD2 covers 7 bases. The CDR3 is 14 amino acids. Germline trimming cut 0 bases from V and 11 bases from J; bases unmatched to any gene: 9. Per germline, CDR1 KGHSH and CDR2 LQKENI. CDR3 sequence reads: CASSPPGGSSEQYF. The DNA of the CDR3 is TGTGCCAGCTCACCACCGGGGGGGTCGAGTGAGCAGTACTTC.

The rearrangement links TRBV7-9 to TRBJ1-1; D is possibly TRBD1 (5 bases). Germline V gene data show CDR1 as SEHNR and CDR2 as FQNEAQ (reference sequence). The CDR3 runs to 16 residues. V was clipped by 1 base and J by 0 bases, with 12 bases between them. CDR3 sequence: CASSLGGNGMNTEAFF. The CDR3 bases are TGTGCCAGCAGCTTAGGGGGGAACGGAATGAACACTGAAGCTTTCTTT.

V is TRBV29-1 and J is TRBJ2-1, with 8 bases fitting TRBD1. Gene TRBJ2-7 matches the end of the DNA better, so the J call may be wrong. This CDR3 contains 14 residues. Germline V gives CDR1 SQVTM, CDR2 ANQGSEA. The CDR3 here is CSVRDRGTYNEQYF. The CDR3 nucleotides read TGCAGCGTGCGAGACAGGGGCACCTACAATGAGCAGTACTTC.

V is TRBV20-1 and J is TRBJ1-2, with D unresolved. CDR1 and CDR2 (germline): DFQATT, SNEGSKA (reference sequence). Trimming stripped 1 base from V and 2 bases from J, with 8 bases between. There are 13 residues in the CDR3. CDR3 amino acids: CSARVPQNYGYTF. The CDR3 coding sequence is TGCAGTGCTAGAGTTCCCCAGAACTATGGCTACACCTTC.